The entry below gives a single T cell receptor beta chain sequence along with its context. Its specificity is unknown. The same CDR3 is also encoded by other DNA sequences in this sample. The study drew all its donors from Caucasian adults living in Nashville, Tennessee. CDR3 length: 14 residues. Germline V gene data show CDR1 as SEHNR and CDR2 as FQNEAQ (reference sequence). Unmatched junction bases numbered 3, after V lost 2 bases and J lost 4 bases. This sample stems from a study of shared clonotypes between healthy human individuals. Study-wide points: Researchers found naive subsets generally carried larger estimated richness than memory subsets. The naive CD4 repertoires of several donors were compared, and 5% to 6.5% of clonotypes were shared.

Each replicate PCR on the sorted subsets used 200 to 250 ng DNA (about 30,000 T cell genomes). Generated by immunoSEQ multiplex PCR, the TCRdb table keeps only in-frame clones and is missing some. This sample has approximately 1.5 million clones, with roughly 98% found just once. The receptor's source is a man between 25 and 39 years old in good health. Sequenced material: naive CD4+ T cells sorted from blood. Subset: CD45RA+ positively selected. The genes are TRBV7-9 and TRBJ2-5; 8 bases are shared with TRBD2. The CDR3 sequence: CASSLLTSGETQYF. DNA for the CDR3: TGTGCCAGCAGCTTACTAACTAGCGGAGAGACCCAGTACTTC.